This T cell receptor (beta chain) was found in a study of early T cells in non-severe SARS-CoV-2 infection. Looking at the study overall: Bulk RNA taken from unsorted whole blood was sequenced, leaving chains unpaired.

Whole-study findings and limits: Comparison of clonotypes with VDJdb favored anti-spike CD8 responses while missing private and CD4 specificities.

A few counts support this clonotype. What it binds is not known. Separate cDNA molecules each had unique molecular identifiers attached to them. A single record per CDR3 protein comes from TCRdb applying MiXCR to the 5' RACE reads. Of approximately 45,000 distinct CDR3 sequences in the sample, less than 8.5% were seen once. V lost 3 bases and J lost 4; bases outside the gene matches: 7. Germline V gene data show CDR1 as DFQATT and CDR2 as SNEGSKA (reference sequence). The CDR3 totals 15 residues. Material: whole blood. This clonotype was sampled from an adult who was a healthcare worker with PCR-confirmed SARS-CoV-2 infection or an uninfected control (not recorded which). The gene calls are TRBV20-1 and TRBJ2-3; 10 nucleotides align to TRBD1. Here the CDR3 reads CSARVGTGVPDTQYF. The CDR3 DNA reads as TGCAGTGCTAGGGTCGGGACAGGGGTTCCAGATACGCAGTATTTT.